This TCR beta chain was sequenced in a study of cytomegalovirus exposure and HLA in healthy donors. Germline assignment: CDR1 LGHNA and CDR2 YSLEER. Trimming at V came to 0 bases and at J to 3 bases, leaving 9 bases not matched to a gene. The CDR3 loop spans 19 amino acids. Study-wide results and limits: Later analysis identified about 15,000 TCR beta sequences associated with HLA alleles, using a false discovery rate threshold of 0.05. In a later analysis, V- and J-gene trimming of beta chains associated with a DCLRE1C missense variant, replicated independently.

Of note for this clone: Its specificity is not known.

The PCR ran on 60 Vbeta and 13 Jbeta primers. Generated by immunoSEQ multiplex PCR, the TCRdb table keeps only in-frame clones and is missing some. Among around 210,000 clones listed, about 85% were seen once. The sequenced material came from PBMCs. The rearrangement links TRBV4-3 to TRBJ2-1; 12 bases match TRBD2. This sequence was found in a male donor in good health and CMV-seropositive. The CDR3 is CASSQETLAGGPGYNEQFF. In nucleotides, the CDR3 is TGCGCCAGCAGCCAAGAAACCCTAGCGGGAGGGCCGGGCTACAATGAGCAGTTCTTC.